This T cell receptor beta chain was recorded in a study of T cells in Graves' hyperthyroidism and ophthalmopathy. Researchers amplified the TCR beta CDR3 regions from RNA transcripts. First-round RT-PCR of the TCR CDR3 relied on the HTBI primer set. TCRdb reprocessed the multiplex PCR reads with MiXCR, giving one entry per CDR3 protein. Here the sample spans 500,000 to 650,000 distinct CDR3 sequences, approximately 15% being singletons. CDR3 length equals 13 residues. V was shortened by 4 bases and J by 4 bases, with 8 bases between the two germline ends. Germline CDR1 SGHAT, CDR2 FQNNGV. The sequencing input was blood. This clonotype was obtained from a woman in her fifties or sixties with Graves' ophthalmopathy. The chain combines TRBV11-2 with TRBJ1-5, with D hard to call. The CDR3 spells CASSSEGNQPQHF. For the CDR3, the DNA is TGTGCCAGCAGCTCGGAAGGGAATCAGCCCCAGCATTTT.